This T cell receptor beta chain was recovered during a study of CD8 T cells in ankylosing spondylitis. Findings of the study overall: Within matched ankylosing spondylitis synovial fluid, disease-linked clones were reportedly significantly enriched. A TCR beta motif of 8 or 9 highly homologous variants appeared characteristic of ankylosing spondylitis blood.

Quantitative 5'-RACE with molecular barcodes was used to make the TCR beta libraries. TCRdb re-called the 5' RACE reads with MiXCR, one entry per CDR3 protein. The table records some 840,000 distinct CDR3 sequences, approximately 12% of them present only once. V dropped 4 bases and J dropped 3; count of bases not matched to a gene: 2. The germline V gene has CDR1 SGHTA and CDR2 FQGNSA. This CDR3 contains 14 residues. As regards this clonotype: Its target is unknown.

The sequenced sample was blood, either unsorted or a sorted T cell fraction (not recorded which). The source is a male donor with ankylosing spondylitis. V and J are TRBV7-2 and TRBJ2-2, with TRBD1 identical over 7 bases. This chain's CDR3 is CASSYGTDTGELFF. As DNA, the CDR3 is TGTGCCAGCAGCTACGGGACAGACACCGGGGAGCTGTTTTTT.